The 31 T cell receptor beta chains below were found in one sample sequenced in a study of post-analysis software for immune sequencing data. The antigens of these receptors remain unknown. Unique molecular identifiers tagged the TCR beta cDNA libraries. From the PCR reads, TCRdb called clonotypes with MiXCR, one entry per CDR3 protein. The sample has a few hundred thousand distinct CDR3 sequences; less than 40% are singletons. Whole-study results and caveats: Controls had lower frequencies than patients of 4 or 5 TRBV segments, which included TRBV5-6, TRBV5-1 and TRBV20-1.

The material sequenced was blood. The receptors come from a girl aged 5-17 years with multiple sclerosis.

This chain joins TRBV12-3 or TRBV12-4 and TRBJ2-2; no firm D call. This CDR3 comprises 12 residues. Between the trimmed V and J ends, which lost 8 bases and 7 bases, there was a span of 11 bases. DNA for the CDR3: TGTGCCAGCGGCTTCCCCAGCGGGGAGCTGTTTTTT. Translated: CASGFPSGELFF.

The chain links TRBV7-8 to TRBJ1-1; D is unclear. The CDR3 sequence is 17 residues long. Germline V CDR1 and CDR2: SGHVS, FQNEAQ. The V end lost 0 bases, the J end lost 0 bases, and 14 bases lay between the germline ends. The CDR3 coding sequence is TGTGCCAGCAGCTTAGCGGGGAGGATGGCTATGAACACTGAAGCTTTCTTT. It codes for CASSLAGRMAMNTEAFF.

CDR3 DNA: TGTGCCAGCAGTTTACTCGCATCTAGCTCTTGGGGGCAAGAGACCCAGTACTTC. As protein: CASSLLASSSWGQETQYF. V gene TRBV28 combines with J gene TRBJ2-5; D may be TRBD1 or TRBD2 (5 bases each). CDR3 size: 18 residues. The germline CDR1 and CDR2 sequences are MDHEN and SYDVKM. V was cut by 2 bases and J by 2 bases, with 21 bases left in between.

The chain combines TRBV29-1 with TRBJ1-1; 9 bases are shared with TRBD1. Trimming at V came to 4 bases and at J to 5 bases, leaving 8 bases not matched to a gene. The CDR3 covers 14 residues. Germline assignment: CDR1 SQVTM and CDR2 ANQGSEA. The CDR3 reads CSVAAGTGRTEAFF. CDR3 nucleotide sequence: TGCAGCGTTGCCGCCGGGACAGGGAGGACTGAAGCTTTCTTT.

The CDR3 here is CASTLAGGEDEQFF. In DNA, the CDR3 is TGCGCCAGCACCCTAGCGGGGGGGGAAGATGAGCAGTTCTTC. V gene TRBV5-1 combines with J gene TRBJ2-1, with 12 bases lining up with TRBD2. The length of the CDR3 is 14 residues. The V segment lost 6 bases and the J segment 8 bases; nucleotides outside the gene matches: 6. Per germline, CDR1 SGHRS and CDR2 YFSETQ.

The chain combines TRBV20-1 with TRBJ2-7; 7 nucleotides align to TRBD1. The CDR3 has 12 residues. Germline CDR1 reads DFQATT; CDR2 reads SNEGSKA (reference sequence). Losses at the gene ends were 6 bases for V and 2 bases for J; bases not matched to a gene: 4. As DNA, the CDR3 is TGCAGTGCCCCGACAGGGACCTACGAGCAGTACTTC. Its translation: CSAPTGTYEQYF.

This clonotype has more than one count but fewer than ten. This sequence joins TRBV7-2 and TRBJ2-4; TRBD2 agrees at 11 bases. Near its end, the DNA agrees better with TRBJ2-7, so the J call may be wrong. Germline V gene lookup returns CDR1 SGHTA and CDR2 FQGNSA. The CDR3 extends over 16 amino acids. The CDR3 DNA follows: TGTGCCAGCAGCTTAAATAGCGGGGGGGCCGGGGGCGAGCAGTACTTC. Its protein product is CASSLNSGGAGGEQYF.

As to this clonotype: A single base separates this from a much larger clone, so it may be a read error. The rearrangement links TRBV7-6 to TRBJ2-1; tentatively, D is TRBD1 (6 bases). This CDR3 has 14 residues. The germline V and J ends were trimmed by 8 bases and 5 bases, with 16 bases remaining between them. Per the germline V gene, CDR1 is SGHVS and CDR2 is FNYEAQ. Here the CDR3 DNA reads TGTGCCAGCGGCCTCGGCAGGGGTGACAATGAGCAGTTCTTC. The encoded protein is CASGLGRGDNEQFF.

In this sample, this clonotype turned up a few times. The chain is built from TRBV19 and TRBJ2-5; possibly TRBD1 for D (5 bases). This CDR3 is built from 14 residues. Germline values: CDR1 LNHDA, CDR2 SQIVND (reference sequence). V lost 1 base and J lost 5, with 11 bases in between. This CDR3 reads CASSIVLHRETQYF. The CDR3 coding sequence is TGTGCCAGTAGTATAGTCCTCCACAGGGAGACCCAGTACTTC.

The chain combines TRBV5-1 with TRBJ2-1, with a possible D match to TRBD1 (5 bases). V was trimmed by 0 bases and J by 3 bases, leaving 10 bases between them. CDR1 is SGHRS, CDR2 YFSETQ, per germline. The length of the CDR3 is 15 residues. CDR3 sequence reads: CASSLAAGYYNEQFF. CDR3 sequence (DNA): TGCGCCAGCAGCTTGGCCGCAGGGTACTACAATGAGCAGTTCTTC. Supplemented by reference TRBV5-1 and TRBJ2-1, the full variable domain reads KAGVTQTPRYLIKTRGQQVTLSCSPISGHRSVSWYQQTPGQGLQFLFEYFSETQRNKGNFPGRFSGRQFSNSRSEMNVSTLELGDSALYLCASSLAAGYYNEQFFGPGTRLTVL.

The chain has TRBV7-2 and TRBJ2-1, with TRBD2 identical over 12 bases. V lost 2 bases, J lost 6 bases, and 14 bases stayed unmatched. The CDR3 runs 19 residues. Germline V lookup: CDR1 SGHTA, CDR2 FQGNSA. The CDR3 sequence is CASSLSLAGGSLSSNEQFF. The CDR3 DNA reads as TGTGCCAGCAGCTTATCTCTAGCGGGGGGGTCCCTTTCGAGCAATGAGCAGTTCTTC.

This clonotype was seen a few times. The chain joins TRBV12-3 or TRBV12-4 to TRBJ2-1; 8 bases map to TRBD2. The CDR3 length is 18 residues. J gave up 4 bases and V 7 bases, and 18 bases lay outside the gene matches. The CDR3 sequence: CASKGGGLVGVLYNEQFF. The CDR3 DNA reads TGTGCCAGCAAGGGGGGGGGACTAGTCGGGGTGTTGTACAATGAGCAGTTCTTC.

Regarding this clonotype: One end of the junction fails to match germline, which may point to a read error. CDR3 residues: CASSQTVGELFF. The CDR3 region has the DNA TGTGCTAGCAGCCAGACAGTCGGGGAGCTGTTTTTT. The chain joins TRBV7-7 to TRBJ2-2; maybe TRBD1 (5 bases). There are 12 residues in the CDR3. CDR1 is SSHAT, CDR2 FNYEAQ, per germline (reference sequence). The variable domain in full, completed from reference TRBV7-7 and TRBJ2-2, reads GAGVSQSPRYKVTKRGQDVTLRCDPISSHATLYWYQQALGQGPEFLTYFNYEAQPDKSGLPSDRFSAERPEGSISTLTIQRTEQRDSAMYRCASSQTVGELFFGEGSRLTVL.

The sample holds a few counts of this clonotype. This sequence joins TRBV4-1 and TRBJ1-2; the D is unclear. Deletions cut 3 bases from V and 5 bases from J, with 13 bases between. Germline V CDR1 and CDR2: MGHRA, YSYEKL. This CDR3 contains 14 residues. DNA for the CDR3: TGCGCCAGCAGCCAGATTGGAGGGCGGTATGGCTACACCTTC. Translation gives CASSQIGGRYGYTF.

This chain joins TRBV6-5 and TRBJ2-2; D uncertain. V was clipped by 0 bases and J by 1 base, with 12 bases between them. The CDR3 runs to 17 residues. CDR1 MNHEY and CDR2 SVGAGI come from the germline V gene. Here the CDR3 reads CASSYSMGLGNTGELFF. CDR3 sequence (DNA): TGTGCCAGCAGTTACTCGATGGGGTTGGGGAACACCGGGGAGCTGTTTTTT.

The chain links TRBV28 to TRBJ2-7; possibly TRBD1 for D (6 bases). V was trimmed by 0 bases and J by 6 bases, leaving 18 bases between them. CDR3 length: 16 amino acids. Per the germline V gene, CDR1 is MDHEN and CDR2 is SYDVKM. The CDR3 nucleotides read TGTGCCAGCAGTTTATGGGGGGTCATTGGGGGCGGCGAGCAGTACTTC. Its protein product is CASSLWGVIGGGEQYF.

This clonotype has only a few counts. The gene calls are TRBV27 and TRBJ2-7; 8 bases map to TRBD1. V trimming: 5 bases; J trimming: 3 bases; junction bases outside the gene matches: 3. Germline-derived CDR1 and CDR2 are MNHEY and SMNVEV (reference sequence). The CDR3 spans 13 residues. CDR3 sequence: CASSHGQGYEQYF. The CDR3 DNA reads as TGTGCCAGCAGTCACGGACAGGGCTACGAGCAGTACTTC.

This clonotype was detected a few times. The chain couples TRBV29-1 to TRBJ1-2; D gene uncertain. Per germline, CDR1 SQVTM and CDR2 ANQGSEA. With 6 bases removed from V and 5 bases from J, the gap between germline ends came to 16 bases. The CDR3 totals 13 residues. CDR3 nucleotides: TGCAGCGTCTTACAGCCTTATTTATATGGCTACACCTTC. Translating gives CSVLQPYLYGYTF.

The V and J genes are TRBV20-1 and TRBJ1-2; D might be TRBD1 (5 bases). Germline V lookup: CDR1 DFQATT, CDR2 SNEGSKA (reference sequence). The CDR3 consists of 13 residues. V was clipped by 0 bases and J by 2 bases, with 7 bases between them. CDR3 sequence reads: CSARDGDNYGYTF. The CDR3 DNA follows: TGCAGTGCTAGAGATGGGGACAACTATGGCTACACCTTC.

This chain joins TRBV29-1 and TRBJ2-3, with 7 bases that match TRBD1. Germline V gene data show CDR1 as SQVTM and CDR2 as ANQGSEA. CDR3 length: 15 residues. Trimming removed 5 bases from V and 2 bases from J; junction bases left unmatched: 10. CDR3 coding DNA: TGCAGCGTTCCTTCCGGGGACAGACTCACAGATACGCAGTATTTT. Translating it yields CSVPSGDRLTDTQYF.

This clonotype has more than one count but fewer than ten. The chain links TRBV4-1 to TRBJ2-1, with TRBD2 matching 14 bases. CDR1 is MGHRA, CDR2 YSYEKL, per germline. CDR3 length: 16 amino acids. V was pared by 4 bases and J by 5 bases, with 4 bases of the junction left unmatched. The CDR3 is CASSRLAGGLHNEQFF. The CDR3 nucleotides read TGCGCCAGCAGCCGACTAGCGGGGGGGTTACACAATGAGCAGTTCTTC.

The rearrangement joins TRBV5-1 to TRBJ1-1; 8 nucleotides line up with TRBD1. The germline V gene has CDR1 SGHRS and CDR2 YFSETQ. V lost 0 bases and J lost 0; bases outside the gene matches: 4. CDR3 length: 16 residues. The DNA of the CDR3 is TGCGCCAGCAGCTTGGTGCAGGGGGCCTTGAACACTGAAGCTTTCTTT. This encodes CASSLVQGALNTEAFF.

The sample holds a few counts of this clonotype. The chain is built from TRBV20-1 and TRBJ2-1; 8 bases fit TRBD1. The germline V gene has CDR1 DFQATT and CDR2 SNEGSKA (reference sequence). The CDR3 is made up of 13 amino acids. V was clipped by 2 bases and J by 5 bases; unmatched bases: 2. CDR3 protein: CSARWTGNNEQFF. Written as DNA, the CDR3 is TGCAGTGCTAGATGGACAGGGAACAATGAGCAGTTCTTC.

The chain employs TRBV28 and TRBJ2-7; possible D gene TRBD1, 5 bases. V was clipped by 9 bases and J by 0 bases, with 9 bases between them. The CDR3 contains 12 residues. CDR1 is MDHEN, CDR2 SYDVKM, per germline. CDR3: CASHQGSYEQYF. As DNA, the CDR3 is TGTGCCAGTCACCAGGGCTCCTACGAGCAGTACTTC.

This chain joins TRBV27 and TRBJ1-6; D is possibly TRBD1 (6 bases). The CDR3 has 14 residues. The V gene lost 2 bases and the J gene lost 9 bases, with 11 bases spanning the gap. Germline-derived CDR1 and CDR2 are MNHEY and SMNVEV (reference sequence). The CDR3 sequence is CASSLLGAGSPLHF. The CDR3 DNA follows: TGTGCCAGCAGTTTACTGGGGGCAGGTTCACCCCTCCACTTT.

The chain employs TRBV24-1 and TRBJ2-5, with D uncertain. This CDR3 comprises 15 residues. V shed 4 bases and J shed 4 bases, with 15 bases lying between them. CDR1 and CDR2 from the germline V gene are KGHDR and SFDVKD. The CDR3 coding sequence is TGTGCCACCAGTGACCCCTACAGTACTTTAGAGACCCAGTACTTC. It yields the protein CATSDPYSTLETQYF.

This clonotype was counted a few times. This chain links TRBV28 with TRBJ2-7, with 9 nucleotides matching TRBD1. J was trimmed by 7 bases and V by 10 bases; bases with no gene match: 11. This CDR3 is built from 13 residues. Per germline, CDR1 MDHEN and CDR2 SYDVKM. The chain's CDR3 is CATQPGQGYEQYF. The CDR3 coding sequence is TGTGCCACACAACCGGGACAGGGTTATGAGCAGTACTTC.

The chain joins TRBV7-2 to TRBJ2-5; no definite D call. This CDR3 is 15 amino acids long. Deletions cut 6 bases from V and 4 bases from J, with 18 bases between. Germline V gives CDR1 SGHTA, CDR2 FQGNSA. DNA for the CDR3: TGTGCCAGCAGTTCTTGGACCCGCCCGGGAGAGACCCAGTACTTC. Amino acids: CASSSWTRPGETQYF.

This chain links TRBV6-1 with TRBJ2-4; 7 bases line up with TRBD1. This CDR3 is 18 amino acids long. Unmatched junction bases numbered 12, after V lost 3 bases and J lost 1 base. Germline V CDR1 and CDR2: MNHNS, SASEGT. The DNA of the CDR3 is TGTGCCAGCAGTGAGGGTTGGGTAGGGGGACAGGCCAAAAACATTCAGTACTTC. Encoded protein: CASSEGWVGGQAKNIQYF.

This clonotype has more than one count but fewer than ten. This chain uses TRBV6-1 with TRBJ2-5; 7 bases match TRBD2. The CDR3 runs 12 residues. Germline V gives CDR1 MNHNS, CDR2 SASEGT. J gave up 5 bases and V 10 bases, and 7 bases lay outside the gene matches. DNA of the CDR3: TGTGCCACCAACATCGGGGGGGAGACCCAGTACTTC. It specifies CATNIGGETQYF.

The genes are TRBV4-1 and TRBJ2-7; TRBD1 matches at 10 bases. The V gene end was trimmed by 0 bases and the J gene end by 5 bases; junction bases not matched to a gene: 13. CDR3 length: 18 amino acids. Germline lookup yields CDR1 MGHRA and CDR2 YSYEKL. The CDR3 nucleotides are TGCGCCAGCAGCCAAGATGGGAGGGGTGGGACAGGGGTTGACGAGCAGTACTTC. It is translated as CASSQDGRGGTGVDEQYF.